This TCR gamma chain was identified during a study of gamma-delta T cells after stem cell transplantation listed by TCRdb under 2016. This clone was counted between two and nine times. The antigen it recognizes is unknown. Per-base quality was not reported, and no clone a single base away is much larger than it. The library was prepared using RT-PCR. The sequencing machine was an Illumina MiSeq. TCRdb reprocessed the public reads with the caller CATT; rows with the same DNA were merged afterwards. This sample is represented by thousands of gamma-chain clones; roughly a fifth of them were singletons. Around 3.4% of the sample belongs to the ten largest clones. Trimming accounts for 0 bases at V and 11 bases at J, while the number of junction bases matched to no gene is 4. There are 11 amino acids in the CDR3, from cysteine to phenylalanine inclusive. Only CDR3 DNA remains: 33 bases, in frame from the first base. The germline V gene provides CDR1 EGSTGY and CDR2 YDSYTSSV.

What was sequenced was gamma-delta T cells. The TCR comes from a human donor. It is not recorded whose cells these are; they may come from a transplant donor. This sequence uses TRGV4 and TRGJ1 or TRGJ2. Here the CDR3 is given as CATWDGSEKLF. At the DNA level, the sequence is TGTGCCACCTGGGATGGGTCGGAGAAACTCTTT.